This is a list of T cell receptor beta chains from one sample in a study of neurological immune-mediated disorders. TCRdb called the 5' RACE reads again in MiXCR, with one record for every CDR3 protein. The sample consists of about 66,000 distinct CDR3 sequences, 4.8% of them appearing once. The sample taken for sequencing was PBMCs. These receptors came from a woman in her 70s with multiple sclerosis. CDR3s include the opening cysteine and the closing phenylalanine or tryptophan. Fields, in order: V gene, J gene, clone size, D gene, CDR3 DNA, CDR3 protein. A D gene is named only where the DNA matches it firmly. Size is stated for part of the rows, as once, few or many counts, or as a class when the clone is expanded.

TRBV12-3/TRBV12-4	TRBJ2-7	many	-	TGTGCCAGCAGCCAACCTGGCGGGAACCACGAGCAGTACTTC	CASSQPGGNHEQYF
TRBV7-7	TRBJ2-5	-	-	TGTGCCAGCAGCTCCTGGACAGAAGAGACCCAGTACTTC	CASSSWTEETQYF
TRBV7-2	TRBJ1-2	many	-	TGTGCCAGCAGCTTAGAGGGCAGTTATAACTATGGCTACACCTTC	CASSLEGSYNYGYTF
TRBV5-1	TRBJ1-1	many	-	TGCGCCAGCAGAATCTTGCCAAGCATGAACACTGAAGCTTTCTTT	CASRILPSMNTEAFF
TRBV4-3	TRBJ2-1	many	-	TGCGCCAGCAGCCAAGAGGGCCCGTATGGGGAGCAGTTCTTC	CASSQEGPYGEQFF
TRBV7-8	TRBJ2-7	many	TRBD2	TGTGCCAGCAGCCAGGGGACTAGCGGGAGGGTCGAGCAGTACTTC	CASSQGTSGRVEQYF
TRBV5-1	TRBJ1-2	-	TRBD1	TGCGCCAGCAGCAAAACCGTGGGACAGTACTATGGCTACACCTTC	CASSKTVGQYYGYTF
TRBV4-3	TRBJ2-7	many	-	TGCGCCAGCAGCCAAGAACAGGGTGGCGAGCAGTACTTC	CASSQEQGGEQYF
TRBV3-1	TRBJ2-1	-	-	TGTGCCAGCAGCCCCCTGGGCGGGAACAATGAGCAGTTCTTC	CASSPLGGNNEQFF
TRBV7-9	TRBJ2-1	-	TRBD2	TGTGCCAGCAGTTTTCTTCTAGCGGGGCCAGGGAATGAGCAGTTCTTC	CASSFLLAGPGNEQFF
TRBV29-1	TRBJ2-2	many	-	TGCAGCGCCTCCGCTGACCGGAACACCGGGGAGCTGTTTTTT	CSASADRNTGELFF
TRBV7-9	TRBJ1-4	few	TRBD1	TGTGCCAGCAGCTGGAGACAGGGGGTTTATGAAAAACTGTTTTTT	CASSWRQGVYEKLFF
TRBV7-3	TRBJ2-1	few	-	TGTGCCAGCAGCTTATTTCGGATGGACAATGAGCAGTTCTTC	CASSLFRMDNEQFF
TRBV20-1	TRBJ1-2	many	-	TGCAGTGCAAAGCCCCAGTCCCCCGACTATGGCTACACCTTC	CSAKPQSPDYGYTF
TRBV5-1	TRBJ2-1	many	-	TGCGCCAGCAGCCCCCGAGGAGAGAGGGAGCAGTTCTTC	CASSPRGEREQFF
TRBV5-6	TRBJ2-1	many	-	TGTGCCAGCAGCTGGAGGTCGACTAGTGGCCACAATGAGCAGTTCTTC	CASSWRSTSGHNEQFF
TRBV5-6	TRBJ2-7	many	TRBD2	TGTGCCAGCAACTCCGGCGGGAGAGGAGGCGAGCAGTACTTC	CASNSGGRGGEQYF
TRBV12-3/TRBV12-4	TRBJ2-1	many	TRBD2	TGTGCCAGCGGGACTAGCGGTCAATACAATGAGCAGTTCTTC	CASGTSGQYNEQFF
TRBV7-2	TRBJ2-1	many	-	TGTGCCAGCAGGTTTCAGGGCACCTACAATGAGCAGTTCTTC	CASRFQGTYNEQFF
TRBV5-5	TRBJ2-1	many	-	TGTGCCAGCAGCCTAAAAGGACAGCTAAAAAACTACAATGAGCAGTTCTTC	CASSLKGQLKNYNEQFF
TRBV20-1	TRBJ2-7	many	-	TGCAGTGCTAGAGATGGTACTAACTACGAGCAGTACTTC	CSARDGTNYEQYF
TRBV28	TRBJ2-6	many	-	TGTGCCAGCAGTTTAAGCGGACCCTCTTTCTTAGGAGGGGCCAACGTCCTGACTTTC	CASSLSGPSFLGGANVLTF
TRBV6-5	TRBJ1-1	many	TRBD1	TGTGCCAGCAGTTACTCAGGCGTCCGGGGACAGAGCATTAGCACTGAAGCTTTCTTT	CASSYSGVRGQSISTEAFF
TRBV7-2	TRBJ2-2	many	-	TGTGCCAGCAGCTTCAAACGCCTGGGCGGGGAGCTGTTTTTT	CASSFKRLGGELFF
TRBV4-3	TRBJ1-6	many	TRBD1	TGCGCCAGCAGCCAAGTAGGAAGGGGGCAAAGTTCACCCCTCCACTTT	CASSQVGRGQSSPLHF
TRBV15	TRBJ2-5	many	-	TGTGCCACCAGCAGAGATCTACAGGAAGAGACCCAGTACTTC	CATSRDLQEETQYF
TRBV20-1	TRBJ2-4	many	TRBD2	TGCAGTGCTAGAGCTCTTGGTGCGGGAGGGCCGGGAGTGATTCAGTACTTC	CSARALGAGGPGVIQYF
TRBV5-1	TRBJ1-6	medium-sized	-	TGCGCCAGCAGCCCGGAGGTGGGAGGAGCTTCACCCCTCCACTTT	CASSPEVGGASPLHF
TRBV7-2	TRBJ2-7	many	-	TGTGCCAGCAGCTCCTACGGAGGGAACTACGAGCAGTACTTC	CASSSYGGNYEQYF
TRBV5-5	TRBJ2-6	-	TRBD1	TGTGCCAGCAGCTCTACCGGGACAGGCAGCTCTGGGGCCAACGTCCTGACTTTC	CASSSTGTGSSGANVLTF
TRBV12-3/TRBV12-4	TRBJ2-2	many	-	TGTGCCAGCAGTTTCCCCACCGGGGAGCTGTTTTTT	CASSFPTGELFF
TRBV20-1	TRBJ1-2	few	-	TGCAGTGCTAGAGATTCGGCAGGGGTTGGCTACACCTTC	CSARDSAGVGYTF
TRBV7-6	TRBJ2-7	many	-	TGTGCCAGCAGCCGAGGGCCGATCTCCTACGAGCAGTACTTC	CASSRGPISYEQYF
TRBV20-1	TRBJ2-5	many	-	TGCAGTGCTAGTCTTGTGGGGAGGACCCAGTACTTC	CSASLVGRTQYF
TRBV5-1	TRBJ1-2	many	-	TGCGCCAGCTCCGAAGCGGCAGCTAACTATGGCTACACCTTC	CASSEAAANYGYTF
TRBV5-5	TRBJ2-1	-	TRBD2	TGTGCCAGCAGCTTTGTAGCGGGGAGCTCCTACAATGAGCAGTTCTTC	CASSFVAGSSYNEQFF
TRBV18	TRBJ2-3	many	-	TGTGCCAGCTCACCTATGGACGCGGATACGCAGTATTTT	CASSPMDADTQYF
TRBV7-9	TRBJ1-5	many	-	TGTGCCAGCAGCCTAGGGGCAGGGGGCAATCAGCCCCAGCATTTT	CASSLGAGGNQPQHF
TRBV10-2	TRBJ2-1	many	-	TGCGCCAGCAGTGTAGGGCGCTCCTACAATGAGCAGTTCTTC	CASSVGRSYNEQFF
TRBV7-2	TRBJ2-3	many	-	TGTGCCAGCAGCAACTACGCAACTAGCACAGATACGCAGTATTTT	CASSNYATSTDTQYF
TRBV7-9	TRBJ2-6	many	-	TGTGCCAGCAGCGACCTCCAGGGAACCCACTCTGGGGCCAACGTCCTGACTTTC	CASSDLQGTHSGANVLTF